This is a list of T cell receptor beta chains from one sample in a study of breast tumors, draining lymph nodes, adjacent tissues. TCRdb re-derived calls from the multiplex PCR reads in MiXCR, one entry per CDR3 protein. The sample consists of around 250,000 distinct CDR3 sequences, less than 40% of them appearing once. Sequencing was performed on axillary lymph node tissue. The receptors were gathered from a female donor with breast cancer. Some clones in this sample may be carry-over from other donors' samples. CDR3s include the opening cysteine and the closing phenylalanine or tryptophan. A D gene is named only where the DNA matches it firmly. The size entry is marked missing in some rows and otherwise reads once, few, many or a size class.

TRBD1,many,TRBV15,TRBJ2-2,16,TGTGCCACCAGCTCCCGGGACAGGGGGCCCACCGGGGAGCTGTTTTTT,CATSSRDRGPTGELFF
NA,few,TRBV20-1,TRBJ2-5,11,TGCAGTGCTAGAGTAAAAGAGACCCAGTCCTTC,CSARVKETQSF
NA,many,TRBV14,TRBJ1-2,13,TGTGCCAGCAGCCTCGGGCTTTGGCGTGGCTACACCTTC,CASSLGLWRGYTF
NA,NA,TRBV9,TRBJ2-3,15,TGTGCCAGCAGCTTGACAGAACGGAGCACAGATACGCAGTATTTT,CASSLTERSTDTQYF
NA,NA,TRBV7-3,TRBJ2-2,15,TGTGCCAGCAGCTCGAAAGGCAGGAACACCGGGGAGCTGTTTTTT,CASSSKGRNTGELFF
NA,NA,TRBV20-1,TRBJ2-5,15,TGCAGTGCCAGACCCCCGGGAAGGGCCGAGGAGACCCAGTACTTC,CSARPPGRAEETQYF
NA,NA,TRBV20-1,TRBJ2-1,14,TGCAGTGCTAAGTCGGGGGCCCCCTACAATGAGCAGTTCTTC,CSAKSGAPYNEQFF
TRBD2,NA,TRBV7-8,TRBJ2-5,16,TGTGCCAGCAGACCGGGACTAGCGGGGGGCTATGGGACCCAGTACTTC,CASRPGLAGGYGTQYF
TRBD1,many,TRBV7-6,TRBJ1-2,15,TGTGCCAGCAGCTCTTTATCCGGGACAGCCAGGGGCTACCCCTTC,CASSSLSGTARGYPF
TRBD1,NA,TRBV24-1,TRBJ2-1,18,TGTGCCACCAGTCCCGGGACAGGGGCCCTCACCTTCTACAATGAGCAGTTCTTC,CATSPGTGALTFYNEQFF
NA,many,TRBV4-1,TRBJ1-2,12,TGCGCCAGCAGCCAAGCCGTCGGTGGCTACACCTTC,CASSQAVGGYTF
TRBD2,few,TRBV28,TRBJ2-2,15,TGTGCCAGCCGGACTAGCGGTGCGAACACCGGGGAGCTGTTTTTT,CASRTSGANTGELFF
TRBD1,many,TRBV7-9,TRBJ1-2,15,TGTGCCAGCAGCCGATCGGGACAGGGCAACTATGGCTACACCTTC,CASSRSGQGNYGYTF
TRBD1,few,TRBV11-2,TRBJ1-2,20,TGTGCCAGCAGCTTAGATTTATTAGCGGGACAGAACTTATCCGACTATGGCTACACCTTC,CASSLDLLAGQNLSDYGYTF
NA,many,TRBV12-3/TRBV12-4,TRBJ2-2,14,TGTGCCAGCGCAGCTGGGACGGACACCGGGGAGCTGTTTTTT,CASAAGTDTGELFF
TRBD1,NA,TRBV4-1,TRBJ1-2,13,TGTGCCAGCAGCACCGGGACAGATAATGGCTACACCTTC,CASSTGTDNGYTF
TRBD1,NA,TRBV10-3,TRBJ1-2,17,TGTGCCATCAGTGTCCCGGGACAGGCCGGCCTCGAGACTGGCTACACCTTC,CAISVPGQAGLETGYTF